Only one count was recorded for the clone carrying this T cell receptor (beta chain). This sample is part of a study of shared clonotypes between healthy human individuals. Study-level background: The study drew on two women and a few men aged 18 to 49 as donors.

An assay was performed, and its level was deep. Profiling relied on immunoSEQ multiplex PCR, and the TCRdb table lists in-frame clones only, not all of them. The sample carries approximately 480,000 clones, over 60% recorded once. When samples were unsorted, 75 million to 95 million PBMCs were used for genomic DNA. The CDR3 is 13 residues long. V was shortened by 6 bases and J by 2 bases, with 10 bases between the two germline ends. CDR1 and CDR2 (germline): MDHEN, SYDVKM. The chain combines TRBV28 with TRBJ2-5; D assignment may be TRBD1 or TRBD2 (5 bases each). Material: PBMCs. The receptor comes from a woman aged 35 to 49 in good health. Some clones in this sample may be carry-over from other donors' samples. Here the CDR3 reads CASRPGAQETQYF. The CDR3 bases are TGTGCCAGCAGGCCCGGGGCTCAAGAGACCCAGTACTTC.